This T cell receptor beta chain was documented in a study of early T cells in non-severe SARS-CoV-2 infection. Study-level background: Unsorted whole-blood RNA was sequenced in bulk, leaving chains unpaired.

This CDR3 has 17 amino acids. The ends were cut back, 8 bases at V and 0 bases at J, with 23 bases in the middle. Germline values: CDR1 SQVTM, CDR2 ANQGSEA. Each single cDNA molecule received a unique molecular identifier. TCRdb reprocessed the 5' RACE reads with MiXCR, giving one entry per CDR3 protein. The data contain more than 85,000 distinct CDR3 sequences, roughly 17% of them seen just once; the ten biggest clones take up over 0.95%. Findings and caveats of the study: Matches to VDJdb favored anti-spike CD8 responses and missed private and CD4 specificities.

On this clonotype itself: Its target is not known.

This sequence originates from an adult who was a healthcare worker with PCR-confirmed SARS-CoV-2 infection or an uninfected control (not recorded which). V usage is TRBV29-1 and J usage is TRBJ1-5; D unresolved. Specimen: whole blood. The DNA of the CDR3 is TGCAGCCCCCCCCGCGGAGTCACCGACTATAGCAATCAGCCCCAGCATTTT. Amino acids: CSPPRGVTDYSNQPQHF. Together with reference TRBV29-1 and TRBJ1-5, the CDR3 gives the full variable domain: SAVISQKPSRDICQRGTSLTIQCQVDSQVTMMFWYRQQPGQSLTLIATANQGSEATYESGFVIDKFPISRPNLTFSTLTVSNMSPEDSSIYLCSPPRGVTDYSNQPQHFGDGTRLSIL.